This passage covers 22 T cell receptor beta chains from one sample sequenced in a study of T cell responses to AZD1222 COVID-19 vaccine. Using immunoSEQ multiplex PCR, the repertoire was profiled, and TCRdb retains in-frame clones only, with some absent. Among approximately 140,000 clones, 91% were seen once, and the ten largest hold more than 1.4%. The starting material was peripheral blood, obtained on day 0 of AZD1222 vaccination. Receptors were obtained from an adult in good health.

The chain employs TRBV7-3 and TRBJ2-7; D uncertain. Between the trimmed V and J ends, which lost 5 bases and 7 bases, there was a span of 12 bases. Germline CDR1 SGHTA, CDR2 FQGTGA. The CDR3 consists of 12 residues. This CDR3 is CASSQTDGEQYF. Here the CDR3 DNA reads TGTGCCAGCAGCCAAACGGATGGAGAGCAGTACTTC.

This chain joins TRBV6-4 and TRBJ2-1; D uncertain. The CDR3 is 15 amino acids. V lost 3 bases and J lost 4, with 13 bases in between. The V gene's germline CDR1 is MRHNA and CDR2 SNTAGT. Written as DNA, the CDR3 is TGTGCCAGCAGTGAGGAGCCAAGCCTATACAATGAGCAGTTCTTC. Its translation is CASSEEPSLYNEQFF.

The V call is TRBV7-9, the J call TRBJ2-1; 7 bases are shared with TRBD2. The CDR3 runs 14 residues. The junction had 5 bases not matched to a gene; V was cut back by 1 base and J by 8 bases. The germline CDR1 and CDR2 sequences are SEHNR and FQNEAQ (reference sequence). The CDR3 loop is CASSLDGAGYEQFF. CDR3 in DNA: TGTGCCAGCAGCTTAGATGGAGCGGGGTATGAGCAGTTCTTC. The full variable domain, completed using reference TRBV7-9 and TRBJ2-1, is DTGVSQNPRHKITKRGQNVTFRCDPISEHNRLYWYRQTLGQGPEFLTYFQNEAQLEKSRLLSDRFSAERPKGSFSTLEIQRTEQGDSAMYLCASSLDGAGYEQFFGPGTRLTVL.

The chain couples TRBV7-2 to TRBJ1-1; maybe TRBD1 (5 bases). The CDR3 has 13 residues. Germline V gene sequence: CDR1 SGHTA, CDR2 FQGNSA. The V end lost 5 bases, the J end lost 4 bases, and 11 bases lay between the germline ends. This chain's CDR3 is CASSPRVGTEAFF. The CDR3 nucleotides are TGTGCCAGCAGCCCCAGGGTGGGCACTGAAGCTTTCTTT.

This clone was seen once. V and J are TRBV7-2 and TRBJ1-1; 9 nucleotides align to TRBD1. CDR1 is SGHTA, CDR2 FQGNSA, per germline. The CDR3 is 15 residues long. V lost 5 bases to trimming and J lost 0 bases; unmatched junction nucleotides: 4. CDR3 sequence reads: CASSPTGGLNTEAFF. In DNA form, the CDR3 reads TGTGCCAGCAGCCCGACAGGGGGGCTGAACACTGAAGCTTTCTTT.

J is TRBJ2-1 and V is TRBV10-1, with D possibly being TRBD1 (6 bases). V was clipped by 0 bases and J by 7 bases, with 10 bases between them. Germline loops: CDR1 WNHNN, CDR2 SYGVQD (reference sequence). The CDR3 length is 14 residues. CDR3 nucleotide sequence: TGCGCCAGCAGTGAGTCGCAGGGGTCAAATGAGCAGTTCTTC. Its protein product is CASSESQGSNEQFF.

This clone was seen just once. This chain uses TRBV12-5 with TRBJ1-2, with 7 positions matching TRBD1. Germline CDR1 is LGHNT and CDR2 is FRNRAP. The CDR3 is 17 residues long. The V and J ends lost 6 bases and 5 bases, in that order; junction bases with no gene match: 18. CDR3 sequence (DNA): TGTGCTAGTGGCCCCCAAGATTATAGACAGGGAAGGTATGGCTACACCTTC. Amino acids: CASGPQDYRQGRYGYTF.

The V gene is TRBV6-2 or TRBV6-3, the J gene TRBJ1-1; tentatively, D is TRBD1 (5 bases). The germline V and J ends were trimmed by 2 bases and 7 bases, with 11 bases remaining between them. CDR3 size: 13 residues. Germline-derived CDR1 and CDR2 are MNHEY and SVGEGT. CDR3 region: CASSYGGSLEAFF. DNA of the CDR3: TGTGCCAGCAGTTACGGGGGAAGCCTTGAAGCTTTCTTT.

The rearrangement links TRBV4-2 to TRBJ1-4, with TRBD1 identical over 7 bases. The CDR3 is 19 residues long. The V gene's germline CDR1 is LGHNA and CDR2 YNFKEQ. V was pared by 4 bases and J by 6 bases, with 20 bases of the junction left unmatched. The CDR3 reads CASSPLSEGTAKRYEKLFF. The DNA for the CDR3 is TGTGCCAGCAGCCCATTATCAGAGGGGACAGCTAAACGATATGAAAAACTGTTTTTT.

The chain is built from TRBV15 and TRBJ1-2; 11 nucleotides align to TRBD1. With V trimmed by 0 bases and J by 8 bases, 2 bases remained unmatched. Looked up from germline, CDR1 is LNHNV and CDR2 is YYDKDF (reference sequence). This CDR3 contains 14 residues. CDR3 nucleotide sequence: TGTGCCACCAGCAGAGACAGGACAGGGGGCGGCTACACCTTC. Translated, it gives CATSRDRTGGGYTF.

The chain couples TRBV19 to TRBJ2-2; D remains unclear. Germline CDR1 LNHDA, CDR2 SQIVND (reference sequence). V lost 1 base, J lost 6 bases, and 6 bases lay in between. The CDR3 covers 13 residues. The CDR3 DNA sequence: TGTGCCAGTAGTATAGTTGCCCCCGGGGAGCTGTTTTTT. Translation: CASSIVAPGELFF.

This clone has just a few counts. The V gene is TRBV7-3, the J gene TRBJ2-3, with D possibly TRBD2 on 6 matching bases. V shed 1 base and J shed 5 bases, with 16 bases lying between them. CDR1 is SGHTA, CDR2 FQGTGA, per germline. The CDR3 has 16 amino acids. In DNA form, the CDR3 reads TGTGCCAGCAGCTTAAGGAGGGACCATCGTGGAGATACGCAGTATTTT. This gives the protein CASSLRRDHRGDTQYF.

The chain combines TRBV21-1 with TRBJ2-7; TRBD1, the table's D call, lacks a check against the DNA. TRBV21-1 is assigned pseudogene status. The CDR3 is 14 amino acids. The CDR3 here is CASSKGQGFYEQYF. The CDR3, as DNA: TGTGCCAGCAGCAAAGGGCAGGGGTTCTACGAGCAGTACTTC.

V and J are TRBV5-6 and TRBJ2-1; D is undetermined. This CDR3 has 15 amino acids. Germline CDR1 and CDR2: SGHDT and YYEEEE. Trimming took 2 bases from V and 6 from J, leaving 15 bases between them. The CDR3 protein is CASSFASAGINEQFF. DNA for the CDR3: TGTGCCAGCAGCTTCGCTTCCGCTGGGATCAATGAGCAGTTCTTC.

In DNA, the CDR3 is TGTGCCAGCAGTTGGGGCGGGACGAACTACGAGCAGTACTTC. This gives the protein CASSWGGTNYEQYF. The rearrangement links TRBV27 to TRBJ2-7; perhaps TRBD2 as D (6 bases). The germline V gene has CDR1 MNHEY and CDR2 SMNVEV (reference sequence). Trimming removed 4 bases at V and 3 bases at J, with 13 bases between. This CDR3 contains 14 residues.

The CDR3 loop is CASSPDRISGNTIYF. DNA of the CDR3: TGTGCCAGCAGTCCGGACAGGATCTCTGGAAACACCATATATTTT. V is TRBV27 and J is TRBJ1-3; 7 positions agree with TRBD1. The trim removed 5 bases at V and 0 bases at J, leaving 4 bases unmatched. This CDR3 spans 15 amino acids. Germline CDR1 and CDR2: MNHEY and SMNVEV (reference sequence).

The rearrangement uses TRBV5-1 and TRBJ2-1, with D possibly being TRBD1 (7 bases). Germline loops: CDR1 SGHRS, CDR2 YFSETQ. This CDR3 region has 21 residues. Trimming cost V 0 bases and J 1 base, with 26 bases left between them. CDR3 amino acids: CASSLDRRGVGSTLSYNEQFF. CDR3 coding DNA: TGCGCCAGCAGCTTGGATCGCAGGGGGGTCGGGAGCACCCTTTCCTACAATGAGCAGTTCTTC. Filled out from reference TRBV5-1 and TRBJ2-1, the complete variable domain reads KAGVTQTPRYLIKTRGQQVTLSCSPISGHRSVSWYQQTPGQGLQFLFEYFSETQRNKGNFPGRFSGRQFSNSRSEMNVSTLELGDSALYLCASSLDRRGVGSTLSYNEQFFGPGTRLTVL.

The gene calls are TRBV9 and TRBJ2-3, with D possibly being TRBD1 (6 bases). The V and J ends lost 0 bases and 6 bases respectively, with 14 bases between them. Germline CDR1 SGDLS, CDR2 YYNGEE. This CDR3 comprises 15 residues. CDR3 DNA: TGTGCCAGCAGCGTAGGTGGGACACCGAGGGATACGCAGTATTTT. It encodes CASSVGGTPRDTQYF. Based on the CDR3 plus reference TRBV9 and TRBJ2-3, the full variable domain is DSGVTQTPKHLITATGQRVTLRCSPRSGDLSVYWYQQSLDQGLQFLIQYYNGEERAKGNILERFSAQQFPDLHSELNLSSLELGDSALYFCASSVGGTPRDTQYFGPGTRLTVL.

This clone appeared once. The chain recombines TRBV5-1 with TRBJ1-5; 10 bases map to TRBD1. CDR3 size: 15 residues. Germline CDR1 reads SGHRS; CDR2 reads YFSETQ. Trimming cost V 3 bases and J 7 bases; bases outside gene matches: 7. The CDR3 reads CASSSGQGPWQPQHF. CDR3 DNA: TGCGCCAGCAGCTCGGGACAGGGGCCTTGGCAGCCCCAGCATTTT.

The DNA for the CDR3 is TGTGCCAGCAGCTTGGAGACAGGGGAGAACTATGGCTACACCTTC. Translation gives CASSLETGENYGYTF. The chain carries TRBV5-4 and TRBJ1-2, with 8 positions matching TRBD1. The CDR3 sequence is 15 residues long. J was trimmed by 2 bases and V by 0 bases; bases with no gene match: 3. In germline, CDR1 is SGHNT, CDR2 YYREEE (reference sequence).

This clone was observed a single time. The chain links TRBV6-5 to TRBJ1-1; D not resolved. Trimming left V 7 bases short and J 1 base short, with 16 bases between. The germline V gene encodes CDR1 MNHEY and CDR2 SVGAGI. This CDR3 region has 15 residues. The CDR3 sequence is CASTWLLGRNTEAFF. The CDR3 bases are TGTGCCAGCACCTGGTTATTGGGGAGGAACACTGAAGCTTTCTTT.

The chain has TRBV5-1 and TRBJ1-2; D is unclear. The V and J ends lost 0 bases and 5 bases respectively, with 11 bases between them. Germline CDR1 is SGHRS and CDR2 is YFSETQ. The CDR3 runs 14 residues. DNA for the CDR3: TGCGCCAGCAGCTTGGGTGTGCGGGGTTATGGCTACACCTTC. Translating it yields CASSLGVRGYGYTF.